The 30 T cell receptor beta chains listed next were all sequenced from one sample in a study of Graves' ophthalmopathy and Graves' hyperthyroidism. Amplification of the TCR beta CDR3 regions used RNA transcripts (as template). An initial RT-PCR round employing HTBI primers preceded a second-round multiplex PCR. Using its own MiXCR run on the multiplex PCR reads, TCRdb lists one record per CDR3 protein. The sample consists of about 1.2 million distinct CDR3 sequences, around a third of them appearing once. Sequenced material: peripheral blood or thyroid tissue (not recorded which). The receptors derive from an adult man with Graves' hyperthyroidism.

This clonotype came up many times. The chain combines TRBV12-5 with TRBJ1-1; D gene unclear. In germline, CDR1 is LGHNT, CDR2 FRNRAP. This CDR3 region has 12 residues. V lost 8 bases and J lost 3, with 10 bases in between. The CDR3 loop reads CASREKDTEAFF. DNA for the CDR3: TGTGCTAGTCGGGAGAAGGACACTGAAGCTTTCTTT.

This chain links TRBV9 with TRBJ2-7, with 9 nucleotides matching TRBD2. CDR1 and CDR2 from the germline V gene are SGDLS and YYNGEE. CDR3 length equals 15 residues. V shed 4 bases, J shed 0 bases, and the junction held 5 bases outside the gene matches. DNA for the CDR3: TGTGCCAGCAGCCCTCTAGCGGGGAGCTCCTACGAGCAGTACTTC. Protein sequence: CASSPLAGSSYEQYF.

Many counts were recorded for this clonotype. V is TRBV20-1 and J is TRBJ1-2; D is undetermined. This CDR3 comprises 15 residues. V was cut by 6 bases and J by 6 bases, with 23 bases left in between. Germline-derived CDR1 and CDR2 are DFQATT and SNEGSKA (reference sequence). The CDR3 reads CSAPTLPQSEDGYTF. In nucleotides, the CDR3 is TGCAGTGCCCCGACACTCCCACAGAGTGAGGATGGCTACACCTTC.

In this sample, this clonotype turned up a few times. A much larger clone differs by one base, so this may be a read error. J is TRBJ1-2 and V is TRBV9; D ambiguous. The CDR3 spans 13 residues. Germline V gene data show CDR1 as SGDLS and CDR2 as YYNGEE. V was trimmed by 0 bases and J by 3 bases, leaving 6 bases between them. CDR3 residues: CASSVGRDYGYTF. The DNA for the CDR3 is TGTGCCAGCAGCGTAGGGCGGGACTATGGCTACACCTTC.

The chain is built from TRBV20-1 and TRBJ1-2; tentatively, D is TRBD1 (5 bases). The germline V gene has CDR1 DFQATT and CDR2 SNEGSKA (reference sequence). Trimming took off 4 bases at V and 4 bases at J, with 22 bases between the two ends. CDR3 size: 16 residues. The CDR3 protein is CSAKDRDRDDLYGYTF. As DNA, the CDR3 is TGCAGTGCTAAAGACCGAGACAGAGACGATCTCTATGGCTACACCTTC.

The chain carries TRBV12-3 or TRBV12-4 and TRBJ1-4, with a possible D match to TRBD1 (5 bases). The V end lost 2 bases, the J end lost 0 bases, and 16 bases lay between the germline ends. The CDR3 totals 18 residues. The CDR3 sequence is CASSLSPATATTNEKLFF. The CDR3, as DNA: TGTGCCAGCAGTTTATCCCCCGCGACAGCAACAACTAATGAAAAACTGTTTTTT.

The sample holds many counts of this clonotype. The CDR3 sequence is CSARDGRDRQYF. In nucleotides, the CDR3 is TGCAGTGCTAGAGATGGAAGGGACAGACAGTACTTC. This chain joins TRBV20-1 and TRBJ2-7, with 7 bases that match TRBD1. Losses at the gene ends were 0 bases for V and 10 bases for J; bases not matched to a gene: 6. This CDR3 contains 12 residues. The germline gives CDR1 DFQATT, CDR2 SNEGSKA (reference sequence).

The rearrangement uses TRBV10-3 and TRBJ2-5, with D possibly being TRBD1 or TRBD2 (5 bases each). The CDR3 is 15 amino acids. The germline V gene has CDR1 ENHRY and CDR2 SYGVKD. Trimming stripped 4 bases from V and 2 bases from J, with 14 bases between. This CDR3 is CAISASPGRQETQYF. The CDR3 region has the DNA TGTGCCATCAGTGCTAGTCCGGGACGTCAAGAGACCCAGTACTTC.

The gene calls are TRBV12-3 or TRBV12-4 and TRBJ2-7, with 7 bases aligning to TRBD1. This CDR3 spans 14 amino acids. With V trimmed by 8 bases and J by 4 bases, 11 bases remained unmatched. The CDR3 DNA reads TGTGCCAGCGGCTCGGGACAGTCGGGGTACGAGCAGTACTTC. As protein: CASGSGQSGYEQYF.

This clonotype has ten or more counts. The rearrangement uses TRBV29-1 and TRBJ2-2; D is perhaps TRBD1 or TRBD2 (5 bases each). Per germline, CDR1 SQVTM and CDR2 ANQGSEA. Between the trimmed V and J ends, which lost 2 bases and 3 bases, there was a span of 7 bases. The CDR3 length is 13 residues. For the CDR3, the DNA is TGCAGCGTTGAAAGGGGAGACACCGGGGAGCTGTTTTTT. It is translated as CSVERGDTGELFF.

There are many counts of this clonotype. The genes are TRBV29-1 and TRBJ2-2, with a possible D match to TRBD2 (6 bases). V lost 0 bases to trimming and J lost 6 bases, with 8 bases between them. The CDR3 consists of 13 residues. Looked up from germline, CDR1 is SQVTM and CDR2 is ANQGSEA. The DNA for the CDR3 is TGCAGCGTTGAAGAGGAGGGTCCCGGGGAGCTGTTTTTT. Protein sequence: CSVEEEGPGELFF.

This clonotype was detected ten times or more. CDR3 bases: TGTGCCAGCAGGGAGACAGGGGTCTACGAGCAGTACTTC. This gives the protein CASRETGVYEQYF. This chain joins TRBV7-2 and TRBJ2-7; TRBD1 matches at 8 bases. The V gene end was trimmed by 6 bases and the J gene end by 3 bases; junction bases not matched to a gene: 4. This CDR3 comprises 13 residues. Germline CDR1 SGHTA, CDR2 FQGNSA.

The V gene is TRBV5-1, the J gene TRBJ2-7, with 8 positions matching TRBD2. Germline V gene lookup returns CDR1 SGHRS and CDR2 YFSETQ. J was trimmed by 1 base and V by 0 bases; bases with no gene match: 6. There are 16 residues in the CDR3. The CDR3 DNA sequence: TGCGCCAGCAGCTTGGGCGGGAGGCGGGGGTCCTACGAGCAGTACTTC. This gives the protein CASSLGGRRGSYEQYF.

On this clonotype: The junction departs from the called germline gene at one end, perhaps through a read error. The gene calls are TRBV10-2 and TRBJ2-7; maybe TRBD1 (6 bases). Germline V gene sequence: CDR1 WSHSY, CDR2 SAAADI. The CDR3 loop spans 15 amino acids. CDR3 coding DNA: TGTGCCAGCAGTTACTCTGGGACAAATTCCTACGAGCAGTACTTC. It is translated as CASSYSGTNSYEQYF.

Comment on this clonotype: Being one base from a much bigger clone, this may be a read error. The chain recombines TRBV15 with TRBJ2-7, with 12 bases aligning to TRBD1. The CDR3 totals 16 residues. In germline, CDR1 is LNHNV, CDR2 YYDKDF (reference sequence). V trimming: 1 base; J trimming: 4 bases; junction bases outside the gene matches: 5. The CDR3 region is CATSRAGTGGIYEQYF. DNA for the CDR3: TGTGCCACCAGCAGAGCAGGGACAGGGGGCATTTACGAGCAGTACTTC.

The sample holds many counts of this clonotype. The genes are TRBV19 and TRBJ2-7; D not certain. Germline V lookup: CDR1 LNHDA, CDR2 SQIVND (reference sequence). V lost 6 bases, J lost 0 bases, and 15 bases lay in between. The CDR3 has 15 amino acids. The CDR3 region is CASRAGIHPSYEQYF. The CDR3 DNA reads as TGTGCCAGTAGAGCAGGAATCCACCCCTCCTACGAGCAGTACTTC.

The rearrangement links TRBV9 to TRBJ2-3; D is ambiguous. The V gene lost 0 bases and the J gene lost 3 bases, with 8 bases spanning the gap. Germline values: CDR1 SGDLS, CDR2 YYNGEE. This CDR3 has 14 residues. The CDR3 sequence is CASSVAHETDTQYF. The CDR3, as DNA: TGTGCCAGCAGCGTAGCCCACGAAACAGATACGCAGTATTTT.

This clonotype showed up many times. CDR3 loop: CASSLTGELASPLHF. CDR3 DNA sequence: TGTGCCAGCAGTCTAACAGGGGAGCTGGCTTCACCCCTCCACTTT. The V gene is TRBV6-5, the J gene TRBJ1-6; 7 bases line up with TRBD1. Per germline, CDR1 MNHEY and CDR2 SVGAGI. The CDR3 loop spans 15 amino acids. J was trimmed by 9 bases and V by 5 bases; bases with no gene match: 10.

This clonotype was seen ten or more times. The V and J genes are TRBV15 and TRBJ1-6; the D is unclear. The V and J ends lost 5 bases and 3 bases respectively, with 11 bases between them. CDR1 and CDR2 from the germline V gene are LNHNV and YYDKDF (reference sequence). The CDR3 sequence is 15 residues long. The CDR3 DNA sequence: TGTGCCACCAGCTTGGGATGGCGCTATAATTCACCCCTCCACTTT. It yields the protein CATSLGWRYNSPLHF.

This clonotype has only one observation. The CDR3 carries no conserved terminal phenylalanine or tryptophan, so it likely arises from a read error. It is unclear where the CDR3 begins or ends on the DNA, so no DNA is shown, and the CDR3 is as TCRdb lists it. V and J are TRBV6-2 or TRBV6-3 and TRBJ2-5. The length of the CDR3 is 8 amino acids, counting both ends. Germline V gene data show CDR1 as MNHEY and CDR2 as SVGEGT. CDR3 amino acids: CASSYSIL.

This clonotype was detected only a few times. The chain recombines TRBV12-3 or TRBV12-4 with TRBJ2-5, with 9 bases identical to TRBD2. The CDR3 is made up of 14 amino acids. Losses at the gene ends were 8 bases for V and 5 bases for J; bases not matched to a gene: 9. CDR3 amino acids: CASSMRGGPETQYF. CDR3 coding DNA: TGTGCCAGCTCTATGCGGGGGGGCCCCGAGACCCAGTACTTC.

The table lists this clonotype with a few counts. The rearrangement links TRBV7-2 to TRBJ2-2, with 10 bases matching TRBD2. This CDR3 has 18 residues. The germline CDR1 and CDR2 sequences are SGHTA and FQGNSA. With V trimmed by 5 bases and J by 1 base, 10 bases remained unmatched. The chain's CDR3 is CASSPPDSGGGNTGELFF. CDR3 coding DNA: TGTGCCAGCAGCCCACCCGACAGCGGGGGGGGGAACACCGGGGAGCTGTTTTTT.

This clonotype has at least ten counts. The chain combines TRBV20-1 with TRBJ1-5; the D is unclear. Germline CDR1 reads DFQATT; CDR2 reads SNEGSKA (reference sequence). The CDR3 covers 14 residues. The V end lost 4 bases, the J end lost 0 bases, and 10 bases lay between the germline ends. The CDR3 is CSAKVPTSNQPQHF. Written as DNA, the CDR3 is TGCAGTGCTAAGGTGCCAACTAGCAATCAGCCCCAGCATTTT.

This clonotype came up many times. The V call is TRBV6-6, the J call TRBJ2-5; D is possibly TRBD2 (6 bases). The CDR3 has 13 residues. V lost 7 bases, J lost 5 bases, and 14 bases lay in between. Germline V gives CDR1 MNHNY, CDR2 SVGAGI (reference sequence). The CDR3 nucleotides are TGTGCCAGCATCAAACCGGGAGAGGAGACCCAGTACTTC. It translates to CASIKPGEETQYF.

This clonotype was counted a single time. This chain joins TRBV9 and TRBJ1-4; no definite D call. The germline V gene encodes CDR1 SGDLS and CDR2 YYNGEE. Trimming removed 3 bases from V and 5 bases from J, with 20 bases in between. The CDR3 spans 17 residues. This CDR3 is CASSEERSGLGNEKLFF. The CDR3 coding sequence is TGTGCCAGCAGCGAGGAGAGGAGCGGGCTAGGCAATGAAAAACTGTTTTTT.

This clonotype was picked up many times. V is TRBV9 and J is TRBJ2-6; TRBD2 is a possible D gene (6 bases). The CDR3 has 16 residues. V was pared by 3 bases and J by 0 bases, with 10 bases between. Germline V gene data show CDR1 as SGDLS and CDR2 as YYNGEE. The CDR3 loop is CASSERRDSGANVLTF. The CDR3 DNA sequence: TGTGCCAGCAGCGAGAGGAGGGACTCTGGGGCCAACGTCCTGACTTTC.

This clonotype appeared many times. This sequence joins TRBV2 and TRBJ2-2; 7 bases map to TRBD1. The CDR3 has 16 residues. With V trimmed by 4 bases and J by 0 bases, 5 bases remained unmatched. CDR1 and CDR2 from the germline V gene are SNHLY and FYNNEI. The CDR3 reads CASSATGQTNTGELFF. The CDR3 DNA follows: TGTGCCAGCAGTGCGACGGGACAGACGAACACCGGGGAGCTGTTTTTT.

In this sample, this clonotype turned up many times. The chain couples TRBV7-9 to TRBJ1-1; D unresolved. V was shortened by 4 bases and J by 0 bases, with 12 bases between the two germline ends. The length of the CDR3 is 15 residues. From germline, CDR1 is SEHNR and CDR2 FQNEAQ (reference sequence). CDR3 amino acids: CASSSAGILNTEAFF. The DNA for the CDR3 is TGTGCCAGCAGCTCCGCAGGAATCTTGAACACTGAAGCTTTCTTT.

The chain employs TRBV10-3 and TRBJ2-7; either TRBD1 or TRBD2 may fit D (5 bases each). Trimming pared 5 bases from V and 0 bases from J, leaving 11 bases between. Germline loops: CDR1 ENHRY, CDR2 SYGVKD. This CDR3 has 14 amino acids. CDR3 protein: CAISYRGSSYEQYF. The CDR3 DNA reads TGTGCCATCAGTTACCGGGGCAGCTCCTACGAGCAGTACTTC.

This clonotype was seen more than once but under ten times. CDR3 sequence reads: CASSSRKTGNTEAFF. The CDR3 bases are TGTGCCAGCAGTTCTAGGAAGACAGGGAACACTGAAGCTTTCTTT. This chain links TRBV6-5 with TRBJ1-1; TRBD1 might be the D (6 bases). V lost 4 bases, J lost 1 base, and 13 bases lay in between. CDR3 length: 15 residues. The germline CDR1 and CDR2 sequences are MNHEY and SVGAGI.